This T cell receptor (beta chain) was captured in a study of blood T cells in healthy people across ages. Each of the donors had roughly 10 milliliters of peripheral blood drawn into EDTA-treated Vacutainer tubes. Only a few counts were recorded for this clonotype. V shed 6 bases and J 2 bases; nucleotides not matched to a gene: 6. In germline, CDR1 is SQVTM, CDR2 ANQGSEA. This CDR3 spans 14 amino acids. Alongside a J-beta primer mix, a sample-barcoded 5' primer served in a second PCR lasting about 7 to 11 cycles. With 12 random nucleotides, a template-switch adaptor tagged each individual cDNA molecule. TCRdb re-called the 5' RACE reads with MiXCR, one entry per CDR3 protein. Of around 1.1 million distinct CDR3 sequences detected, roughly two fifths appear once; the ten largest clones hold around 13%.

The TCR originated in a man between 18 and 35 years old in good health. This chain joins TRBV29-1 and TRBJ1-5; 8 bases map to TRBD1. Sequences were obtained from blood. CDR3 DNA: TGCAGCGTCGGAAGGACAGGGCGCAATCAGCCCCAGCATTTT. Protein: CSVGRTGRNQPQHF.